The clone carrying this T cell receptor beta chain has just one count. These data are taken from a study of identifying expanded T cells in peripheral blood. Profiled with immunoSEQ multiplex PCR; TCRdb holds only in-frame clones, not every one. This sample has some 95,000 clones, with 86% found just once. This CDR3 comprises 13 residues. Trimming shortened V by 2 bases and J by 6 bases, and 11 bases separated the two germline ends. Germline V CDR1 and CDR2: KGHSH, LQKENI. This TCR came from a person between 18 and 69 years old in good health. The V call is TRBV18, the J call TRBJ2-7; D is possibly TRBD1 or TRBD2 (5 bases each). The source material was blood. The DNA of the CDR3 is TGTGCCAGCTCACCATCGAGGGGTCGCGAGCAGTACTTC. It yields the protein CASSPSRGREQYF.